Listed below are T cell receptor beta chains from one sample, sequenced in a study of CD8 T cells in Susac syndrome. Each CDR3 protein gets one entry after TCRdb re-called the immunoSEQ multiplex PCR reads with MiXCR. The sample lists about 210,000 distinct CDR3 sequences, over 90% occurring once. What was sequenced was CD4+ T cells from PBMCs. The source is a human donor with Susac syndrome. CDR3s include the opening cysteine and the closing phenylalanine or tryptophan. The D gene is left open where the match is weak. Clone size appears in some rows only: once, few, many, or a class for an expanded clone.

size: .
length: 16
J: TRBJ2-2
D: TRBD1
V: TRBV4-3
DNA: TGCGCCAGCAGCCAAGAAATGGACAGGTTAGCCGGGGAGCTGTTTTTT
CDR3: CASSQEMDRLAGELFF

size: .
length: 12
J: TRBJ2-1
D: .
V: TRBV29-1
DNA: TGCAGCGTTGGCAGTAGCGACAATGAGCAGTTCTTC
CDR3: CSVGSSDNEQFF

size: .
length: 12
J: TRBJ2-7
D: TRBD1
V: TRBV10-3
DNA: TGTGCAACAGGGGGGAGCCATGGGGAGCAGTACTTC
CDR3: CATGGSHGEQYF

size: .
length: 10
J: TRBJ1-3
D: .
V: TRBV12-3/TRBV12-4
DNA: TGTGCCAGCAGTTTCGACACCATATATTTT
CDR3: CASSFDTIYF

size: .
length: 15
J: TRBJ1-5
D: .
V: TRBV28
DNA: TGTGCCAGCAGCGGGGGGGATTATAGCAATCAGCCCCAGCATTTT
CDR3: CASSGGDYSNQPQHF

size: .
length: 13
J: TRBJ2-1
D: .
V: TRBV29-1
DNA: TGCAGCGCCCGTCAGTCACCCTACAATGAGCAGTTCTTC
CDR3: CSARQSPYNEQFF

size: .
length: 12
J: TRBJ1-2
D: .
V: TRBV18
DNA: TGTGCCAGCTCACCAGGGAACTATGGCTACACCTTC
CDR3: CASSPGNYGYTF

size: .
length: 13
J: TRBJ2-5
D: .
V: TRBV27
DNA: TGTGCCAGCAGTCCTTTCGGGGGAGAGACCCAGTACTTC
CDR3: CASSPFGGETQYF

size: .
length: 13
J: TRBJ1-2
D: TRBD1
V: TRBV12-3/TRBV12-4
DNA: TGTGCCAGCCGCGGGACAGGCAACTATGGCTACACCTTC
CDR3: CASRGTGNYGYTF

size: .
length: 16
J: TRBJ1-3
D: .
V: TRBV7-9
DNA: TGTGCCAGCAGCTTAGGTGACGGGCTCTCTGGAAACACCATATATTTT
CDR3: CASSLGDGLSGNTIYF

size: once
length: 12
J: TRBJ2-1
D: TRBD2
V: TRBV29-1
DNA: TGCAGCGTCAGACTAGCGGGGGGAGAGCAGTTCTTC
CDR3: CSVRLAGGEQFF

size: .
length: 14
J: TRBJ2-5
D: .
V: TRBV6-5
DNA: TGTGCCAGCAGTCTTACGTGGACGGGGGAGACCCAGTACTTC
CDR3: CASSLTWTGETQYF

size: .
length: 15
J: TRBJ2-3
D: .
V: TRBV29-1
DNA: TGCAGCGTTCCTCTCAGGAGAACTAGCACAGATACGCAGTATTTT
CDR3: CSVPLRRTSTDTQYF

size: .
length: 14
J: TRBJ2-1
D: TRBD1
V: TRBV29-1
DNA: TGCAGCGTTGCCGTGGGGACAGGGGACAATGAGCAGTTCTTC
CDR3: CSVAVGTGDNEQFF

size: .
length: 14
J: TRBJ2-5
D: TRBD1
V: TRBV7-3
DNA: TGTGCCAGCAGCGCCGGGACAGGGTCGGAGACCCAGTACTTC
CDR3: CASSAGTGSETQYF

size: .
length: 16
J: TRBJ1-6
D: TRBD1
V: TRBV18
DNA: TGTGCCAGCTCAAAGACAGGGCACCGAGCCAATTCACCCCTCCACTTT
CDR3: CASSKTGHRANSPLHF

size: .
length: 16
J: TRBJ1-1
D: .
V: TRBV28
DNA: TGTGCCAGCAGTTTTGTAGTGGCGGGGGGCTCCGACGAAGCTTTCTTT
CDR3: CASSFVVAGGSDEAFF

size: .
length: 14
J: TRBJ1-2
D: TRBD1
V: TRBV4-3
DNA: TGCGCCAGCAGCCAGGCGGACAGGGACTATGGCTACACCTTC
CDR3: CASSQADRDYGYTF

size: .
length: 15
J: TRBJ1-5
D: TRBD1
V: TRBV18
DNA: TGTGCCAGCTCACCCCAGGGGGATAGCAATCAGCCCCAGCATTTT
CDR3: CASSPQGDSNQPQHF

size: .
length: 14
J: TRBJ1-6
D: .
V: TRBV20-1
DNA: TGCAGTGCTAGTGGCGGCCCGCTTGGGTCGCCCCTCCACTTT
CDR3: CSASGGPLGSPLHF

size: .
length: 16
J: TRBJ2-1
D: .
V: TRBV23-1
DNA: TGCGCCAGCAGTCACCCGACTCGGCTCCAGTACAATGAGCAGTTCTTC
CDR3: CASSHPTRLQYNEQFF

size: .
length: 14
J: TRBJ2-5
D: TRBD2
V: TRBV30
DNA: TGTGCCTGGACTGCGGGACTAGCGCAAGAGACCCAGTACTTC
CDR3: CAWTAGLAQETQYF

size: .
length: 13
J: TRBJ1-5
D: .
V: TRBV19
DNA: TGTGCCACCGCCCCGGGTTTCAATCAGCCCCAGCATTTT
CDR3: CATAPGFNQPQHF

size: .
length: 12
J: TRBJ2-5
D: .
V: TRBV6-6
DNA: TGTGCCAGCAGTTTCCCACAAGAGACCCAGTACTTC
CDR3: CASSFPQETQYF

size: .
length: 17
J: TRBJ2-7
D: TRBD2
V: TRBV4-2
DNA: TGTGCCAGCAGCCAACGATTACTAGCGGGGGAAGCCTACGAGCAGTACTTC
CDR3: CASSQRLLAGEAYEQYF

size: .
length: 13
J: TRBJ2-4
D: TRBD1
V: TRBV19
DNA: TGTGCCAGTGGACAGGGAGCCAAAAACATTCAGTACTTC
CDR3: CASGQGAKNIQYF

size: .
length: 13
J: TRBJ2-5
D: .
V: TRBV29-1
DNA: TGCAGCGTTGAAGAGAGGGGAAAGGGGACCCAGTACTTC
CDR3: CSVEERGKGTQYF

size: .
length: 14
J: TRBJ2-3
D: TRBD2
V: TRBV7-9
DNA: TGTGCCAGCAGCTCCAGCGGGGCAACAGATACGCAGTATTTT
CDR3: CASSSSGATDTQYF

size: once
length: 14
J: TRBJ1-1
D: .
V: TRBV7-2
DNA: TGTGCCAGCAGCTCCCAGGGGAGTGACACTGAAGCTTTCTTT
CDR3: CASSSQGSDTEAFF

size: .
length: 14
J: TRBJ1-2
D: TRBD1
V: TRBV7-9
DNA: TGTGCCAGCAGCTCGTCAGGGGGCTACTATGGCTACACCTTC
CDR3: CASSSSGGYYGYTF

size: .
length: 13
J: TRBJ1-2
D: .
V: TRBV2
DNA: TGTGCCAGCAGTCCACAGTCTCCCTATGGCTACACCTTC
CDR3: CASSPQSPYGYTF

size: .
length: 14
J: TRBJ2-1
D: .
V: TRBV5-1
DNA: TGCGCCAGCAGCTTGGTAGGGCCGAGCAATGAGCAGTTCTTC
CDR3: CASSLVGPSNEQFF

size: .
length: 15
J: TRBJ2-5
D: TRBD1
V: TRBV9
DNA: TGTGCCAGCAGCGCACGGGACAGTTACCAAGAGACCCAGTACTTC
CDR3: CASSARDSYQETQYF

size: .
length: 16
J: TRBJ1-1
D: TRBD1
V: TRBV7-6
DNA: TGTGCCAGCAGCCAGGAGGGGGGGACAGAGATAACTGAAGCTTTCTTT
CDR3: CASSQEGGTEITEAFF

size: .
length: 15
J: TRBJ1-5
D: .
V: TRBV7-9
DNA: TGTGCCAGCAGCCGCGGCGACAGTAGAAATCAGCCCCAGCATTTT
CDR3: CASSRGDSRNQPQHF

size: .
length: 13
J: TRBJ2-7
D: .
V: TRBV4-3
DNA: TGCGCCAGCAGCCAAGATCAGGGCTACGAGCAGTACTTC
CDR3: CASSQDQGYEQYF

size: .
length: 14
J: TRBJ1-5
D: .
V: TRBV6-5
DNA: TGTGCCAGCAGTTACCGGTTCCGCGATCAGCCCCAGCATTTT
CDR3: CASSYRFRDQPQHF

size: .
length: 15
J: TRBJ2-1
D: TRBD2
V: TRBV9
DNA: TGTGCCAGCAGCGTAAACGGGGGGGTCTACAATGAGCAGTTCTTC
CDR3: CASSVNGGVYNEQFF

size: .
length: 14
J: TRBJ2-5
D: .
V: TRBV7-2
DNA: TGTGCCAGCAGCTTAAGAAAGACTCCAGAGACCCAGTACTTC
CDR3: CASSLRKTPETQYF

size: .
length: 13
J: TRBJ1-6
D: .
V: TRBV7-3
DNA: TGTGCCAGCAGCTCCGGACCTGGGTCACCCCTCCACTTT
CDR3: CASSSGPGSPLHF

size: .
length: 14
J: TRBJ2-7
D: TRBD1
V: TRBV20-1
DNA: TGCAGTGCTAGACGGGACGGGACAGGAGACGAGCAGTACTTC
CDR3: CSARRDGTGDEQYF

size: .
length: 14
J: TRBJ1-4
D: .
V: TRBV5-1
DNA: TGCGCCAGCAGCTTGCCGGGCAGGGACGAAAAACTGTTTTTT
CDR3: CASSLPGRDEKLFF

size: .
length: 13
J: TRBJ1-2
D: .
V: TRBV30
DNA: TGTGCCTGGAGTGCCCCCTCTCTGGATGGCTACACCTTC
CDR3: CAWSAPSLDGYTF

size: .
length: 17
J: TRBJ2-3
D: .
V: TRBV12-3/TRBV12-4
DNA: TGTGCCAGCAGTTTAAGGTGGGAAGGCGACCACGGGGATACGCAGTATTTT
CDR3: CASSLRWEGDHGDTQYF

size: .
length: 15
J: TRBJ2-7
D: .
V: TRBV12-3/TRBV12-4
DNA: TGTGCCAGCAGTTTATTACGAGACAGACGATACGAGCAGTACTTC
CDR3: CASSLLRDRRYEQYF

size: .
length: 15
J: TRBJ2-1
D: .
V: TRBV4-3
DNA: TGCGCCAGCAGCCAAGATTGGGCGACGCCTAATGAGCAGTTCTTC
CDR3: CASSQDWATPNEQFF

size: .
length: 16
J: TRBJ2-7
D: TRBD1
V: TRBV9
DNA: TGTGCCAGCAGCGTAGGTCTGGGACAGGGTCCCTACGAGCAGTACTTC
CDR3: CASSVGLGQGPYEQYF

size: .
length: 15
J: TRBJ1-6
D: .
V: TRBV7-3
DNA: TGTGCCAGCAGCTTAAGGGCGACAGGAGATTCACCCCTCCACTTT
CDR3: CASSLRATGDSPLHF

size: .
length: 13
J: TRBJ2-7
D: .
V: TRBV11-2
DNA: TGTGCCAGCAGCTTGGGGGTTAACTACGAGCAGTACTTC
CDR3: CASSLGVNYEQYF

size: .
length: 13
J: TRBJ1-5
D: .
V: TRBV6-6
DNA: TGTGCCAGCAGTTATACCCTTAATCAGCCCCAGCATTTT
CDR3: CASSYTLNQPQHF

size: .
length: 13
J: TRBJ2-7
D: TRBD2
V: TRBV20-1
DNA: TGCAGTGGGCTAGCGGGGGGGCCAGACGAGCAGTACTTC
CDR3: CSGLAGGPDEQYF

size: .
length: 15
J: TRBJ2-3
D: TRBD2
V: TRBV6-1
DNA: TGTGCCAGCAGTGAAACTAGCGGGGGGCGAGATACGCAGTATTTT
CDR3: CASSETSGGRDTQYF

size: once
length: 12
J: TRBJ1-2
D: .
V: TRBV28
DNA: TGTGCCAGCAGCTCCCTAGGGCGTGGCTACACCTTC
CDR3: CASSSLGRGYTF

size: .
length: 14
J: TRBJ2-7
D: .
V: TRBV12-3/TRBV12-4
DNA: TGTGCCAGCAGTAATAGCGGCAGCTCCTACGAGCAGTACTTC
CDR3: CASSNSGSSYEQYF

size: .
length: 15
J: TRBJ1-6
D: .
V: TRBV2
DNA: TGTGCCAGCAGTGAAGAGGGGCTGGGTAATTCACCCCTCCACTTT
CDR3: CASSEEGLGNSPLHF

size: .
length: 14
J: TRBJ1-1
D: .
V: TRBV6-1
DNA: TGTGCCAGCAGTGGCCCCCCCGGGAACACTGAAGCTTTCTTT
CDR3: CASSGPPGNTEAFF

size: .
length: 15
J: TRBJ2-2
D: TRBD1
V: TRBV4-3
DNA: TGCGCCATCAGCCTAAGACAGGGAAACACCGGGGAGCTGTTTTTT
CDR3: CAISLRQGNTGELFF